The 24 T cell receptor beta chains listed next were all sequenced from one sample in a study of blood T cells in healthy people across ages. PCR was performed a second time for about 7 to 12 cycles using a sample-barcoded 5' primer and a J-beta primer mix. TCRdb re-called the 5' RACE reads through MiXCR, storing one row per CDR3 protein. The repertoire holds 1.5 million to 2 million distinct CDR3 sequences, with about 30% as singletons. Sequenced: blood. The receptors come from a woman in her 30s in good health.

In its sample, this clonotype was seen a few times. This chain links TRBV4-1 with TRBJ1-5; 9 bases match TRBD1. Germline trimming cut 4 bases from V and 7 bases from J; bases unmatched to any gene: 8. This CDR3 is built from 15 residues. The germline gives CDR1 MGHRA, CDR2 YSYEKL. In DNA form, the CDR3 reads TGCGCCAGCAGCCGAATGGGACAGGGAACACAGCCCCAGCATTTT. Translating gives CASSRMGQGTQPQHF.

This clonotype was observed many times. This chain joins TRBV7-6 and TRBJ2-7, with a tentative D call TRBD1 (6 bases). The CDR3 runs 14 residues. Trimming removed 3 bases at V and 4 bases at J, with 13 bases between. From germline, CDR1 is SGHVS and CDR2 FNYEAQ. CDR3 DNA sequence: TGTGCCAGCAGCTTGGGGGCTCAGGAGTACGAGCAGTACTTC. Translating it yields CASSLGAQEYEQYF. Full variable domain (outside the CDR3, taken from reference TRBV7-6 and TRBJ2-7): GAGVSQSPRYKVTKRGQDVALRCDPISGHVSLYWYRQALGQGPEFLTYFNYEAQQDKSGLPNDRFSAERPEGSISTLTIQRTEQRDSAMYRCASSLGAQEYEQYFGPGTRLTVT.

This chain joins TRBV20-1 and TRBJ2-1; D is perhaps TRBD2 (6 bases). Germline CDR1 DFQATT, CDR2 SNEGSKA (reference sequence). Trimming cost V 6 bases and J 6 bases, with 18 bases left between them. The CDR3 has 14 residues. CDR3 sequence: CSAPGGVRINEQFF. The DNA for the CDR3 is TGCAGTGCCCCCGGCGGGGTCCGGATCAATGAGCAGTTCTTC.

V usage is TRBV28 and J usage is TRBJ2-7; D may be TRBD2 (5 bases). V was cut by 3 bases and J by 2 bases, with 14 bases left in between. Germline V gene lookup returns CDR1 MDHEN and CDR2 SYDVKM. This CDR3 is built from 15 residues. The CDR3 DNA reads TGTGCCAGCAGTTTGCAATCCCGGGATACCTACGAGCAGTACTTC. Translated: CASSLQSRDTYEQYF.

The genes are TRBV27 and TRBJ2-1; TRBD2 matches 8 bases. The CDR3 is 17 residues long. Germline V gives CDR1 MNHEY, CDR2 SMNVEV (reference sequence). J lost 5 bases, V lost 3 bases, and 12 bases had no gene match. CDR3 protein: CASSLVRTGGLHNEQFF. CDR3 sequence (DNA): TGTGCCAGCAGTTTGGTCAGGACGGGGGGGCTCCACAATGAGCAGTTCTTC.

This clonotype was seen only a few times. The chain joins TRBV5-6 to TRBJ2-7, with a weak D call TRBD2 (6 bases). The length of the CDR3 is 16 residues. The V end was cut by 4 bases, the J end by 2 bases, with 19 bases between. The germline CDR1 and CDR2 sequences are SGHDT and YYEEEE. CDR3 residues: CASSPRWGERAYEQYF. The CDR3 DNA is TGTGCCAGCAGCCCTAGGTGGGGGGAAAGGGCCTACGAGCAGTACTTC.

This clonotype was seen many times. The CDR3 sequence is CASSFPSGAGGETQYF. The CDR3 DNA is TGTGCCAGCAGTTTCCCGTCGGGGGCGGGGGGAGAGACCCAGTACTTC. This rearrangement joins TRBV12-3 or TRBV12-4 to TRBJ2-5, with 8 positions matching TRBD2. The J segment lost 4 bases and the V segment lost 3 bases, leaving 10 bases of the junction unmatched. CDR3 size: 16 residues.

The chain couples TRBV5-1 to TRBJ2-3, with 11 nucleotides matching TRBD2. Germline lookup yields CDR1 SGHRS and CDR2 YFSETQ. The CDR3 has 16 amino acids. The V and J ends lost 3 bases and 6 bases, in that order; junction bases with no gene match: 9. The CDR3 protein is CASSSIAGGYKDTQYF. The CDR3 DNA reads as TGCGCCAGCAGCTCAATAGCGGGGGGGTATAAGGATACGCAGTATTTT.

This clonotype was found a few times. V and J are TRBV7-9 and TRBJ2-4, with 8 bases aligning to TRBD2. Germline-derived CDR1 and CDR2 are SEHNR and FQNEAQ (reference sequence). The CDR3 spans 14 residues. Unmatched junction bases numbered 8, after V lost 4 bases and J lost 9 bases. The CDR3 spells CASSSAGTSGIQYF. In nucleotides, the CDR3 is TGTGCCAGCAGCTCCGCCGGTACTAGCGGCATTCAGTACTTC.

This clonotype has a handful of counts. The CDR3 nucleotides are TGTGCCAGCAGCGTAGTCTCTAGCGCCCAAGAAGAGACCCAGTACTTC. Protein sequence: CASSVVSSAQEETQYF. V is TRBV9 and J is TRBJ2-5; possible D gene TRBD2, 6 bases. The CDR3 contains 16 residues. V was pared by 0 bases and J by 3 bases, with 15 bases between. The V gene's germline CDR1 is SGDLS and CDR2 YYNGEE. Combining the CDR3 with reference TRBV9 and TRBJ2-5 gives the whole variable domain DSGVTQTPKHLITATGQRVTLRCSPRSGDLSVYWYQQSLDQGLQFLIQYYNGEERAKGNILERFSAQQFPDLHSELNLSSLELGDSALYFCASSVVSSAQEETQYFGPGTRLLVL.

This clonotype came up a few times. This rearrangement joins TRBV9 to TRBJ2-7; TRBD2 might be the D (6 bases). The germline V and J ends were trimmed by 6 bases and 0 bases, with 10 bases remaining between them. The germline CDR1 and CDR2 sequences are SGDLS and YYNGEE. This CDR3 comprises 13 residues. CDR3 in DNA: TGTGCCAGCAATCGCGGGAACTCCTACGAGCAGTACTTC. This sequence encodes CASNRGNSYEQYF.

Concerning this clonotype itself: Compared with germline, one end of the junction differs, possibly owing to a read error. The CDR3 loop reads CAGSLGQGAGDTQYF. DNA for the CDR3: TGTGCCGGCAGCCTCGGACAGGGGGCTGGGGATACGCAGTATTTT. This rearrangement joins TRBV7-8 to TRBJ2-3, with 11 bases identical to TRBD1. Germline V gives CDR1 SGHVS, CDR2 FQNEAQ. The CDR3 consists of 15 residues.

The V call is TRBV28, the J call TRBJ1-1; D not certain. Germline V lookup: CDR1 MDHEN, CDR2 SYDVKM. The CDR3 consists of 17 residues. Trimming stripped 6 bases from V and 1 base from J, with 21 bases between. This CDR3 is CASSQPLFVGPNTEAFF. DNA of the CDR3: TGTGCCAGCAGCCAACCCTTGTTTGTGGGCCCGAACACTGAAGCTTTCTTT.

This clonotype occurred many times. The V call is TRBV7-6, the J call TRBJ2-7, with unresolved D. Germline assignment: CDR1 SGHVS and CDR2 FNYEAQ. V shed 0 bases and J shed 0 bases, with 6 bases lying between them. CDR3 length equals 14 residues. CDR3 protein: CASSLAEASYEQYF. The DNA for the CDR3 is TGTGCCAGCAGCTTAGCAGAGGCCTCCTACGAGCAGTACTTC.

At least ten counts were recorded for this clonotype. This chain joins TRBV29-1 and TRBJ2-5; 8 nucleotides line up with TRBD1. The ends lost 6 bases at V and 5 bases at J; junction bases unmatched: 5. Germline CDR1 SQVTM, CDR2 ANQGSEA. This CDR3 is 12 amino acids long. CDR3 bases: TGCAGCGTCGGACAGGGCAGTGAGACCCAGTACTTC. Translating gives CSVGQGSETQYF.

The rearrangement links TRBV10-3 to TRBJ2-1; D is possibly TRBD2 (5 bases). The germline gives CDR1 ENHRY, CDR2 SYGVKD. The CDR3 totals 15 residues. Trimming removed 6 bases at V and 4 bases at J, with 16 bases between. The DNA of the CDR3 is TGTGCCATCAGGGAGGACTCGATAGTATACAATGAGCAGTTCTTC. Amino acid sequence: CAIREDSIVYNEQFF.

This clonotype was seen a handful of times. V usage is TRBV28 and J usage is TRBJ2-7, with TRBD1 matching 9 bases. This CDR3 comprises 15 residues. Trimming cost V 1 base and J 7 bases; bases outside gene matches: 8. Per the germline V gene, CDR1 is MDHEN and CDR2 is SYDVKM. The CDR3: CASSLSVTGGREQYF. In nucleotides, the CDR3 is TGTGCCAGCAGTTTATCGGTGACAGGGGGTCGTGAGCAGTACTTC.

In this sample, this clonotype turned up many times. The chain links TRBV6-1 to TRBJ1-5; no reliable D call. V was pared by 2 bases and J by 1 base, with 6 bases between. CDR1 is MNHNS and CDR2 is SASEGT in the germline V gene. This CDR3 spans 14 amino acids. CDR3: CASSEQLSNQPQHF. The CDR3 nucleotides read TGTGCCAGCAGTGAACAGTTGAGCAATCAGCCCCAGCATTTT.

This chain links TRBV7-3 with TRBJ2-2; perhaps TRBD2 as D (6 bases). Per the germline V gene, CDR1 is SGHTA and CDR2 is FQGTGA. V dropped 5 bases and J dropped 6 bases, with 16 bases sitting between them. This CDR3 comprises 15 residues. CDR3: CASSPDRWGAGELFF. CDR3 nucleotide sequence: TGTGCCAGCAGCCCCGACCGCTGGGGGGCCGGGGAGCTGTTTTTT. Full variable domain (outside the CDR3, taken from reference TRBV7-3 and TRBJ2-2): GAGVSQTPSNKVTEKGKYVELRCDPISGHTALYWYRQSLGQGPEFLIYFQGTGAADDSGLPNDRFFAVRPEGSVSTLKIQRTERGDSAVYLCASSPDRWGAGELFFGEGSRLTVL.

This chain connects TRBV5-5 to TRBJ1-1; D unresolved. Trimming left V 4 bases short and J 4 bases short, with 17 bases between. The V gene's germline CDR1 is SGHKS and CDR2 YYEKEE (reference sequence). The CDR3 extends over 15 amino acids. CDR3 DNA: TGTGCCAGCAGCGGTCAGGCGGGTCGCATCACTGAAGCTTTCTTT. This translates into CASSGQAGRITEAFF. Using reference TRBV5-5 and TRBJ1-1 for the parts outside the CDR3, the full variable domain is DAGVTQSPTHLIKTRGQQVTLRCSPISGHKSVSWYQQVLGQGPQFIFQYYEKEERGRGNFPDRFSARQFPNYSSELNVNALLLGDSALYLCASSGQAGRITEAFFGQGTRLTVV.

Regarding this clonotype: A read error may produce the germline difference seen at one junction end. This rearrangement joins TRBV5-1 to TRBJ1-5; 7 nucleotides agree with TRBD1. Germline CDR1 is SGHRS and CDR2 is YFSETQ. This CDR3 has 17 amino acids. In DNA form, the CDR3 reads TGCGCTAGCAGCTTGCAACCGACAGGGACGGCGGATCGGCCCCAGCATTTT. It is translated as CASSLQPTGTADRPQHF.

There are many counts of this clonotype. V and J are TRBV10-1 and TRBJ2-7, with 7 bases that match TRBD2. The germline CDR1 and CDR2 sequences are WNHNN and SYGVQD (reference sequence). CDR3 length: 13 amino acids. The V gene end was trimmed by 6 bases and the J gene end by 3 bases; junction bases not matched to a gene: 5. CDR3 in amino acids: CASSPSGNYEQYF. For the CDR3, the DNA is TGCGCCAGCAGCCCAAGCGGGAACTACGAGCAGTACTTC.

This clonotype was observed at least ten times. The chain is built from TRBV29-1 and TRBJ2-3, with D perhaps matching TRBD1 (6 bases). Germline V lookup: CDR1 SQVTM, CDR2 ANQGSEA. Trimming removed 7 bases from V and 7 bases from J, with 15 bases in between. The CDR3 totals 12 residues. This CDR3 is CSGADSANTQYF. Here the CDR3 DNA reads TGCAGCGGCGCGGACAGTGCGAATACGCAGTATTTT.

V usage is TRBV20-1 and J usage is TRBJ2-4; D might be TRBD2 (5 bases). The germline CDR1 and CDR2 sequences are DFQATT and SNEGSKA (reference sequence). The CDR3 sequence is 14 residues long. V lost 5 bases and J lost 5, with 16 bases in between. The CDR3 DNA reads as TGCAGTGCTCCGCCCCCCCAGCGGCAAAACATTCAGTACTTC. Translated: CSAPPPQRQNIQYF.